Listed here are 19 T cell receptor beta chains from one sample, sequenced in a study of blood T cell repertoires in COVID-19. Only in-frame clones appear in the TCRdb table, and some are missing; sequencing was by immunoSEQ multiplex PCR. The sample consists of around 300,000 clones, roughly 86% of them appearing once. Sample: PBMCs or T cells enriched from blood (not recorded which). The receptors derive from a woman under 40 who had recovered from COVID-19.

The gene calls are TRBV6-5 and TRBJ1-2, with TRBD1 identical over 9 bases. Trimming at V came to 5 bases and at J to 8 bases, leaving 6 bases not matched to a gene. Germline V gene data show CDR1 as MNHEY and CDR2 as SVGAGI. The CDR3 contains 13 residues. The CDR3 protein is CASSIGTGRGYTF. In DNA, the CDR3 is TGTGCCAGCAGTATCGGGACAGGGCGAGGCTACACCTTC.

The chain combines TRBV5-4 with TRBJ2-1; D possibly corresponds to TRBD1 (6 bases). V was pared by 4 bases and J by 6 bases, with 17 bases between. This CDR3 is 15 amino acids long. Per the germline V gene, CDR1 is SGHNT and CDR2 is YYREEE (reference sequence). CDR3 loop: CASSRQEPSLNEQFF. The CDR3 DNA is TGTGCCAGCAGCCGACAGGAGCCATCCCTCAATGAGCAGTTCTTC.

The rearrangement links TRBV14 to TRBJ2-7; 8 bases are shared with TRBD2. The length of the CDR3 is 15 residues. Germline assignment: CDR1 SGHDN and CDR2 FVKESK. V lost 1 base to trimming and J lost 0 bases; unmatched junction nucleotides: 2. The CDR3 nucleotides read TGTGCCAGCAGCCAAGGACTAGCGCACTCCTACGAGCAGTACTTC. This translates into CASSQGLAHSYEQYF.

This chain joins TRBV7-2 and TRBJ1-4; D is unresolved. V was pared by 3 bases and J by 7 bases, with 12 bases between. The germline V gene encodes CDR1 SGHTA and CDR2 FQGNSA. The CDR3 length is 14 residues. The CDR3 DNA reads TGTGCCAGCAGCTTCTCCGGGAAAGCTGAAAAACTGTTTTTT. Translating gives CASSFSGKAEKLFF.

This chain links TRBV5-1 with TRBJ2-1, with TRBD2 matching 10 bases. CDR3 length: 17 residues. Trimming removed 0 bases from V and 4 bases from J; junction bases left unmatched: 7. Germline V gives CDR1 SGHRS, CDR2 YFSETQ. The chain's CDR3 is CASSLDFGTSVYNEQFF. CDR3 DNA sequence: TGCGCCAGCAGCTTGGATTTCGGGACTAGCGTGTACAATGAGCAGTTCTTC.

The CDR3 loop reads CASSLVSFSGYTF. CDR3 nucleotide sequence: TGTGCCAGCAGCTTAGTGTCGTTTTCGGGCTACACCTTC. This sequence joins TRBV11-2 and TRBJ1-2, with unresolved D. V shed 1 base and J shed 8 bases, with 11 bases lying between them. Germline values: CDR1 SGHAT, CDR2 FQNNGV. The CDR3 is 13 amino acids.

The CDR3 region has the DNA TGTGCCATCAGTGGGACAGATACCTACAATGAGCAGTTCTTC. Amino acids: CAISGTDTYNEQFF. V gene TRBV10-3 combines with J gene TRBJ2-1, with D possibly matching TRBD1 (6 bases). Trimming stripped 4 bases from V and 2 bases from J, with 9 bases between. Germline V gene sequence: CDR1 ENHRY, CDR2 SYGVKD. The CDR3 consists of 14 residues.

V and J are TRBV6-5 and TRBJ2-1; TRBD1 is a possible D gene (5 bases). CDR1 and CDR2 from the germline V gene are MNHEY and SVGAGI. This CDR3 comprises 13 residues. The germline V and J ends were trimmed by 0 bases and 6 bases, with 6 bases remaining between them. The CDR3 loop reads CASSYSGVNEQFF. The CDR3 DNA is TGTGCCAGCAGTTACTCAGGGGTCAATGAGCAGTTCTTC.

The table lists this clone with a few counts. The CDR3 DNA reads TGTGCCAGTAGTATCAGGGGAGATCAGGGGGCGCGTTCACCCCTCCACTTT. Translating it yields CASSIRGDQGARSPLHF. The chain employs TRBV19 and TRBJ1-6; 8 bases map to TRBD1. The V gene's germline CDR1 is LNHDA and CDR2 SQIVND (reference sequence). The CDR3 is 17 residues long. V was pared by 3 bases and J by 9 bases, with 13 bases of the junction left unmatched.

The V and J genes are TRBV19 and TRBJ2-3; D gene unclear. The CDR3 is 14 amino acids. Trimming shortened V by 3 bases and J by 0 bases, and 7 bases separated the two germline ends. Germline V gene lookup returns CDR1 LNHDA and CDR2 SQIVND (reference sequence). This chain's CDR3 is CASSILSSTDTQYF. For the CDR3, the DNA is TGTGCCAGTAGTATTCTTTCTAGCACAGATACGCAGTATTTT.

The rearrangement links TRBV5-1 to TRBJ1-2, with D tentatively TRBD1 (5 bases). Germline V gives CDR1 SGHRS, CDR2 YFSETQ. The V end lost 4 bases, the J end lost 2 bases, and 9 bases lay between the germline ends. This CDR3 has 13 amino acids. CDR3 sequence reads: CASSPTANYGYTF. As DNA, the CDR3 is TGCGCCAGCAGCCCGACAGCAAACTATGGCTACACCTTC.

This chain joins TRBV3-1 (or the pseudogene TRBV3-2) and TRBJ2-3; the match to TRBD2 covers 9 bases. V trimming: 4 bases; J trimming: 4 bases; junction bases outside the gene matches: 3. Per the germline V gene, CDR1 is LGHDT and CDR2 is YNNKEL (reference sequence). The CDR3 is 14 residues long. For the CDR3, the DNA is TGTGCCAGCAGCCGGACTAGCGTCGCAGATACGCAGTATTTT. Translated: CASSRTSVADTQYF.

This clone has only one observation. The chain couples TRBV18 to TRBJ1-3, with 11 bases matching TRBD1. Trimming took 4 bases from V and 7 from J; bases not matched to a gene: 6. The CDR3 has 15 residues. Germline-derived CDR1 and CDR2 are KGHSH and LQKENI. CDR3 amino acids: CASSQNWDRGNTIYF. In DNA, the CDR3 is TGTGCCAGCTCACAGAACTGGGACAGGGGGAACACCATATATTTT.

V is TRBV18 and J is TRBJ1-2; 8 positions match TRBD1. The CDR3 totals 13 residues. V trimming: 3 bases; J trimming: 7 bases; junction bases outside the gene matches: 4. In germline, CDR1 is KGHSH, CDR2 LQKENI. As DNA, the CDR3 is TGTGCCAGCTCACCCGGACAGGGAACTGGCTACACCTTC. Translating gives CASSPGQGTGYTF.

The rearrangement joins TRBV2 to TRBJ1-2, with D tentatively TRBD1 (5 bases). The length of the CDR3 is 15 residues. Germline V gene lookup returns CDR1 SNHLY and CDR2 FYNNEI. Trimming stripped 5 bases from V and 2 bases from J, with 15 bases between. As DNA, the CDR3 is TGTGCCAGCAGTCTAATCCCGGGGGAAAACTATGGCTACACCTTC. It encodes CASSLIPGENYGYTF.

The genes are TRBV6-6 and TRBJ2-5; 11 bases fit TRBD1. This CDR3 spans 15 amino acids. Germline CDR1 is MNHNY and CDR2 is SVGAGI (reference sequence). The trim removed 6 bases at V and 1 base at J, leaving 4 bases unmatched. CDR3 DNA sequence: TGTGCCAGCAGGACCGGGACAGGGGGCCAAGAGACCCAGTACTTC. Its translation is CASRTGTGGQETQYF.

The J gene is TRBJ1-1, the V gene TRBV10-3; the match to TRBD1 covers 8 bases. The J segment lost 2 bases and the V segment lost 6 bases, leaving 2 bases of the junction unmatched. This CDR3 spans 13 amino acids. Per germline, CDR1 ENHRY and CDR2 SYGVKD. The CDR3 loop is CAIRGQENTEAFF. The CDR3 DNA follows: TGTGCCATCAGGGGACAGGAAAACACTGAAGCTTTCTTT.

The chain couples TRBV28 to TRBJ2-1, with TRBD1 identical over 11 bases. J gave up 6 bases and V 5 bases, and 6 bases lay outside the gene matches. This CDR3 is built from 15 residues. The germline V gene has CDR1 MDHEN and CDR2 SYDVKM. For the CDR3, the DNA is TGTGCCAGCAGTCCATCGGGACAGGGGGGCAATGAGCAGTTCTTC. Translation: CASSPSGQGGNEQFF.

The chain combines TRBV3-1 (or the pseudogene TRBV3-2) with TRBJ2-7, with TRBD2 identical over 8 bases. CDR1 is LGHDT, CDR2 YNNKEL, per germline (reference sequence). The V gene end was trimmed by 4 bases and the J gene end by 3 bases; junction bases not matched to a gene: 8. This CDR3 region has 15 residues. DNA of the CDR3: TGTGCCAGCAGCCCCTTGCCGGGGGGGGACTACGAGCAGTACTTC. The encoded protein is CASSPLPGGDYEQYF.